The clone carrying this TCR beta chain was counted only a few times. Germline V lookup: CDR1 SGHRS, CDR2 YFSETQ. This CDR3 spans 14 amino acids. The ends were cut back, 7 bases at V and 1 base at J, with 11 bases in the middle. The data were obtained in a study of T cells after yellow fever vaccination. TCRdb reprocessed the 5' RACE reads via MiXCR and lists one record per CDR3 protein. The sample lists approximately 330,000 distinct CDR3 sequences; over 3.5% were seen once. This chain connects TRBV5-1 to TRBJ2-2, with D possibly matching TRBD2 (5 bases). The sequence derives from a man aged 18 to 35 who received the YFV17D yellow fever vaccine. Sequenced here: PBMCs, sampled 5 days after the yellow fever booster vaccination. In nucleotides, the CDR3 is TGCGCCAGCGATGGAGGAGGGAACACCGGGGAGCTGTTTTTT. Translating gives CASDGGGNTGELFF.